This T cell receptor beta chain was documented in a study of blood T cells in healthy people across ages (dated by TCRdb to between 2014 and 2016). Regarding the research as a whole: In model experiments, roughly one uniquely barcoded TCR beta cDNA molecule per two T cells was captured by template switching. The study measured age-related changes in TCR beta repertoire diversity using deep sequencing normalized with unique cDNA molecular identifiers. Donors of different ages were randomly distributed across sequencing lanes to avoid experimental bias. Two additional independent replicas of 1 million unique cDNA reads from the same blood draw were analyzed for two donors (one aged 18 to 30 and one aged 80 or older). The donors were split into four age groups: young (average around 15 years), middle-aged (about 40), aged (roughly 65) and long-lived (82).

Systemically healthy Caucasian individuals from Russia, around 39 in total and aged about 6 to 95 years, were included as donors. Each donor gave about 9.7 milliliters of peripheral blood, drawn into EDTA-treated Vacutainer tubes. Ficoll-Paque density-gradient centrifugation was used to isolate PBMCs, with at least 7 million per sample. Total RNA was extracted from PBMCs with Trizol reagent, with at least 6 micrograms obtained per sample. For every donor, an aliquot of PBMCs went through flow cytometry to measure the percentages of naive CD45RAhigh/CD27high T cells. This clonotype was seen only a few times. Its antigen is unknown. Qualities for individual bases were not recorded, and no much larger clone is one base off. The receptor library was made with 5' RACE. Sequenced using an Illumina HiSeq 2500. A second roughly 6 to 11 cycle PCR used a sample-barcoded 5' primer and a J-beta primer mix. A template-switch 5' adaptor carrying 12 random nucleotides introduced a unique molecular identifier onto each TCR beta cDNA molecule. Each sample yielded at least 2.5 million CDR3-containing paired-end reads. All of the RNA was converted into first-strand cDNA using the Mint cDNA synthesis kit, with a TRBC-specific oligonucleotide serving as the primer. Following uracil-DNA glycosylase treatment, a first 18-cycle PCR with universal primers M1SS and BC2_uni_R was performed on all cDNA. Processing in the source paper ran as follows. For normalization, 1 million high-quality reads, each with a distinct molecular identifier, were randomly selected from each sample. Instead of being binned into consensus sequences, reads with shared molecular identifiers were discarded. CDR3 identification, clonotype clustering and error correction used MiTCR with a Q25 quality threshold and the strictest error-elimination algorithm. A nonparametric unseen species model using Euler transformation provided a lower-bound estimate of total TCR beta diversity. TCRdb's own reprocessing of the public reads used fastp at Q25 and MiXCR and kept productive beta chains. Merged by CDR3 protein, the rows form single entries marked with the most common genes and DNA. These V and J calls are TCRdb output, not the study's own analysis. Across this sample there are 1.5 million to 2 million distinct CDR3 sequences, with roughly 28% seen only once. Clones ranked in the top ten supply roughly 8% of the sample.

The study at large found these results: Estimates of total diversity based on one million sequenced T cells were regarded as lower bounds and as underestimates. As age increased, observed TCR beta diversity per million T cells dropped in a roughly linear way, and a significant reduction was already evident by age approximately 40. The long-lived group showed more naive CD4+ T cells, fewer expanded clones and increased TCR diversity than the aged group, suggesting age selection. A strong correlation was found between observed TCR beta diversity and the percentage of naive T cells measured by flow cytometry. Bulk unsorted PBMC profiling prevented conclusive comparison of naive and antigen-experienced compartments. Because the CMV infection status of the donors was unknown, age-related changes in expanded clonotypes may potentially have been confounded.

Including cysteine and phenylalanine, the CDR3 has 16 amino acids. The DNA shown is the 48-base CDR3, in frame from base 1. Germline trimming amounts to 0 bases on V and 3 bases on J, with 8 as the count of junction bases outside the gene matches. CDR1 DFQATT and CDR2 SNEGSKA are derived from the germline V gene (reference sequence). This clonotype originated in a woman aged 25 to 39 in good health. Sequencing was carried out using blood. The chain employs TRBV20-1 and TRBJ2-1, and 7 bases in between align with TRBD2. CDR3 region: CSARDTPAGFYNEQFF. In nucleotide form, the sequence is TGCAGTGCTAGAGATACCCCAGCGGGGTTCTACAATGAGCAGTTCTTC.